This T cell receptor (beta chain) was sequenced for a study of beta chain features in type 1 diabetes. Regarding the study as a whole: The naive, central memory and Treg TCRB repertoires of patients appeared to be more similar to one another than those of healthy donors.

The investigators reverse transcribed all of the isolated RNA, so they sequenced expressed TCRB transcripts. Assay used: immunoSEQ multiplex PCR; TCRdb lists only in-frame clones, some missing. The sample contains 250,000 to 300,000 clones, roughly 8% of which appear only once. Via the markers CD45RO/CCR7/CD25/CD127/CD95/CD27, stem cell-like memory, regulatory, central memory and naive CD4+ cells were sorted. This clone was detected a few times. The antigen is unknown. The clonotype comes from a woman between 18 and 29 years old in good health. The source material was central memory CD4+ T cells from blood.

In DNA form, the CDR3 reads TGTGCCATCACAAGGGACACAATCTATGGCTACACCTTC. This translates into CAITRDTIYGYTF. The chain uses TRBV9 and TRBJ1-2, with a weak D call TRBD1 (6 bases). Per the germline V gene, CDR1 is SGDLS and CDR2 is YYNGEE. V lost 9 bases to trimming and J lost 4 bases, with 16 bases between them. The CDR3 runs 13 residues.